This T cell receptor beta chain was found in a study of T cells after yellow fever vaccination (dated by TCRdb to about 2019). For the wider study: Libraries from fractions with low cell numbers were prepared with the SMART-Seq v4 Ultra Low Input RNA kit. To follow T-cell clones before and after both primary and booster YFV17D yellow fever vaccination, bulk TCR alpha and beta repertoires underwent longitudinal sequencing. Two healthy male donors made up the cohort, one aged 18 to 29 years and the other aged 30 to 40 years. Blood was drawn at multiple timepoints before and after primary and secondary immunization, with bulk PBMC replicates and cell subsets isolated.

Overall results and qualifications from the work: Computational filtering was required because FACS-sorted repertoires could contain abundant contaminating clonotypes from the bulk population. The secondary T-cell response was found to be weaker but faster than the primary response, with a peak reached on day 5 rather than on day 15. Because only a couple of donors were included in the study, the extent to which the findings can be generalized is limited. After the booster, most of the clones that had expanded following primary vaccination were detected again (roughly 96% of CD4 and roughly 90% of CD8), which suggests that memory was broadly maintained. A small share of clonotypes was detected in both CD4 and CD8 compartments, with the overlap likely arising from convergent recombination.

There are many counts of this clonotype. This clone's antigen is unknown. Per-nucleotide qualities are absent, and no much larger clonotype sits a single base away. TCR cDNA was synthesized by 5'RACE template switching, through which a universal primer site and unique molecular identifiers were introduced. Priming for cDNA synthesis came from both the TCR alpha and TCR beta constant segments. Libraries were amplified in two PCR steps, with sample barcodes and sequencing adapters added in the second step. Sequencing of libraries was performed on Illumina HiSeq 2500 (2x100 bp) or NovaSeq (2x150 bp). In the original analysis: Reads were demultiplexed and collapsed into UMI consensus sequences with MIGEC, and V(D)J alignment was performed with MiXCR. Vaccine-responding clonotypes were defined with edgeR using replicate PBMC samples, requiring FDR below 0.01 and a log2 fold change above 5 up to day 15. CD4 or CD8 identity was assigned to each bulk clonotype according to whether the clonotype was present at higher abundance in the sequenced CD4 repertoire or the sequenced CD8 repertoire. TCRdb reprocessing: public reads trimmed at Q25 with fastp, clones called with MiXCR, in-frame beta chains kept. Each entry is one CDR3 protein sequence, shown with its most common DNA and genes. These V and J calls derive from TCRdb rather than the authors' analysis. The sample records some 110,000 distinct CDR3 sequences, around 6.7% of which are singletons. Approximately 3% of the sample belongs to the ten largest clones.

Trimming removed 2 bases from V and 7 bases from J, leaving 12 bases between the germline ends. The CDR3 starts with the cysteine, ends with the phenylalanine, and has 13 residues. Only the CDR3 part of the read is kept: 39 bases, read in frame from the first base. According to the germline V gene, CDR1 reads MNHEY and CDR2 reads SVGAGI. The sample's treatment or condition label is to be understood as: live attenuated yellow fever vaccine strain. PBMCs were isolated from peripheral blood using a standard Ficoll-Paque protocol. Dynabeads CD4 and CD8 positive selection kits were used to isolate CD4 and CD8 T-cell fractions. TriZol was used to extract RNA from bulk PBMCs, CD4 and CD8 fractions, and dextramer-positive and dextramer-negative fractions.

Sequences were derived from CD4+ T cells sorted from PBMCs, sampled about 41 days after the first yellow fever vaccination. This clonotype was obtained from a man between 18 and 35 years old who received the YFV17D yellow fever vaccine. The chain is encoded by TRBV6-5 joined to TRBJ2-7; the D call is possibly TRBD1 or TRBD2, each sharing 5 bases. The CDR3 is CASSYNGGSEQYF. The nucleotides are TGTGCCAGCAGTTACAATGGGGGTTCGGAGCAGTACTTC.